The T cell receptor (beta chain) described here comes from a study of cytomegalovirus exposure and HLA in healthy donors. Looking at the study overall: The same platform was used for the roughly 120 validation repertoires as for the approximately 610 first-cohort repertoires, as reported in a later analysis.

Profiling relied on immunoSEQ multiplex PCR, and the TCRdb table lists in-frame clones only, not all of them. The sample holds 150,000 to 200,000 clones, approximately 86% seen once. A remark on this clone: What it binds is unknown.

The study's findings and limits: Most observed TCR sequences were rare, whereas some public TCRs were detected in many donors. First-cohort TCR clusters were later found to tend to co-occur in the approximately 110 validation repertoires.

This CDR3 spans 16 amino acids. Trimming took off 0 bases at V and 0 bases at J, with 9 bases between the two ends. In germline, CDR1 is LGHNA, CDR2 YSLEER. The sequence came from a man aged 30 to 45 in good health and CMV-seropositive. The V call is TRBV4-3, the J call TRBJ2-1; D is undetermined. The sequenced sample consisted of PBMCs. CDR3 DNA sequence: TGCGCCAGCAGCCAAGAATGGGCCCTCTCCTACAATGAGCAGTTCTTC. This translates into CASSQEWALSYNEQFF.